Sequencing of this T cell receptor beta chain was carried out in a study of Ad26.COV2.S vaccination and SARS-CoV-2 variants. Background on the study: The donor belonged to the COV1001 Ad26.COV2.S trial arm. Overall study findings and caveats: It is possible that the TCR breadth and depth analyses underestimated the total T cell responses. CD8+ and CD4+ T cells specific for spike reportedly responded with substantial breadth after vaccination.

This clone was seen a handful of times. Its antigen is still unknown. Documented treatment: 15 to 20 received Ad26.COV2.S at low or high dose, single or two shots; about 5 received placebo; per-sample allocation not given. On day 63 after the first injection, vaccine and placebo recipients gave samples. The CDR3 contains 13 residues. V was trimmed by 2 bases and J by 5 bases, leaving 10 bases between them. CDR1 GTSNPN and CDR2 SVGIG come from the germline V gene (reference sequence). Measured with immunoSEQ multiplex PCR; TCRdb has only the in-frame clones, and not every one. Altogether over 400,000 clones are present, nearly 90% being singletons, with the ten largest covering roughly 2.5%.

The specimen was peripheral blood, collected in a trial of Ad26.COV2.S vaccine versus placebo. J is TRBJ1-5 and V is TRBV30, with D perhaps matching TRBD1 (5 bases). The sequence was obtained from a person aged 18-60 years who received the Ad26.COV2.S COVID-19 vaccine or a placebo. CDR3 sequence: CAWSLRDDQPQHF. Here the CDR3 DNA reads TGTGCCTGGAGTTTACGGGACGATCAGCCCCAGCATTTT.